This T cell receptor (beta chain) comes out of a study of T cells in Graves' hyperthyroidism and ophthalmopathy. The source material, RNA transcripts, was used to amplify TCR beta CDR3 regions. HTBI primers were the set used in a first-round RT-PCR of the TCR CDR3. One entry per CDR3 protein, called by TCRdb with MiXCR from the multiplex PCR reads. The sample consists of about 640,000 distinct CDR3 sequences, less than 25% of them appearing once. The source material was blood. The TCR originated in a man between 25 and 39 years old with Graves' ophthalmopathy.

The CDR3, as DNA: TGTGCCAGCAGTTACCCTTCTAGCGGTGTGAGCTCCTACAATGAGCAGTTCTTC. Its translation: CASSYPSSGVSSYNEQFF. The chain couples TRBV6-5 to TRBJ2-1; 7 bases align to TRBD2. With V trimmed by 2 bases and J by 0 bases, 10 bases remained unmatched. This CDR3 region has 18 residues. Germline V gene lookup returns CDR1 MNHEY and CDR2 SVGAGI.